Reported below is one T cell receptor (beta chain). The data were obtained in a study of blood T cell repertoires in COVID-19. Clones were sequenced by immunoSEQ multiplex PCR, and TCRdb holds only the in-frame ones, with some missing. The table shows 120,000 or so clones, with around 89% occurring only once. Germline CDR1 SGHTA, CDR2 FQGNSA. Trimming took off 5 bases at V and 0 bases at J, with 12 bases between the two ends. This CDR3 has 15 residues. This chain connects TRBV7-2 to TRBJ2-3, with D possibly matching TRBD2 (5 bases). This TCR was recovered from a man between 65 and 85 years old with active or convalescent COVID-19. Specimen: peripheral blood. The CDR3 nucleotides are TGTGCCAGCAGCCCGCGGGTTGGGAGCACAGATACGCAGTATTTT. Translation gives CASSPRVGSTDTQYF.